Listed here are 10 T cell receptor beta chains from one sample, sequenced in a study of blood T cells in healthy people across ages. A sample-barcoded 5' primer and a J-beta primer mix were used in a second PCR of about 7 to 12 cycles. Each CDR3 protein is one row after TCRdb ran MiXCR on the 5' RACE reads. Of 1.5 million or so distinct CDR3 sequences listed, under 55% are singletons. The sample comprised blood. The receptors were gathered from a woman between 18 and 29 years old in good health.

This clonotype was detected a few times. The genes are TRBV28 and TRBJ2-1; TRBD2 is a possible D gene (5 bases). Gene TRBJ2-7 matches the end of the DNA better, so the J call may be wrong. The germline CDR1 and CDR2 sequences are MDHEN and SYDVKM. The CDR3 sequence is 15 residues long. The CDR3 sequence is CASSLLPGDYNEQYF. Written as DNA, the CDR3 is TGTGCCAGCAGTTTACTTCCCGGAGACTACAATGAGCAGTACTTC.

The chain employs TRBV6-2 or TRBV6-3 and TRBJ2-6, with TRBD1 matching 7 bases. The CDR3 extends over 17 amino acids. The ends lost 7 bases at V and 0 bases at J; junction bases unmatched: 9. Germline CDR1 MNHEY, CDR2 SVGEGT. CDR3 DNA: TGTGCCAGCAACCGACAGGGTAGGGGCTCTGGGGCCAACGTCCTGACTTTC. Translating it yields CASNRQGRGSGANVLTF.

The chain carries TRBV20-1 and TRBJ1-5, with 8 bases fitting TRBD1. CDR1 and CDR2 (germline): DFQATT, SNEGSKA (reference sequence). Germline trimming cut 3 bases from V and 2 bases from J; bases unmatched to any gene: 9. The CDR3 is 16 amino acids. This CDR3 is CSASTRTGWGNQPQHF. The CDR3 DNA reads as TGCAGTGCTAGCACAAGGACAGGGTGGGGCAATCAGCCCCAGCATTTT.

This rearrangement joins TRBV28 to TRBJ2-3; D is perhaps TRBD2 (6 bases). With 6 bases removed from V and 4 bases from J, the gap between germline ends came to 11 bases. Germline-derived CDR1 and CDR2 are MDHEN and SYDVKM. CDR3 size: 13 residues. The CDR3 sequence: CASRISGSDTQYF. The CDR3 nucleotides read TGTGCCAGCAGGATCAGCGGGTCAGATACGCAGTATTTT.

CDR3 amino acids: CSVEGDRGEADTQYF. For the CDR3, the DNA is TGCAGCGTTGAAGGGGACAGGGGGGAGGCAGATACGCAGTATTTT. The rearrangement joins TRBV29-1 to TRBJ2-3; 11 nucleotides align to TRBD1. Germline V CDR1 and CDR2: SQVTM, ANQGSEA. The CDR3 is 15 amino acids. J gave up 4 bases and V 1 base, and 4 bases lay outside the gene matches.

This chain links TRBV27 with TRBJ2-5; D is possibly TRBD1 (6 bases). The DNA matches TRBJ2-7 better at its end, which makes the J call doubtful. Germline V gene data show CDR1 as MNHEY and CDR2 as SMNVEV (reference sequence). This CDR3 is built from 14 residues. Here the CDR3 reads CASSLGMQGYEQYF. The CDR3 region has the DNA TGTGCCAGCAGTTTAGGGATGCAGGGGTACGAGCAGTACTTC.

This sequence joins TRBV20-1 and TRBJ2-2; D gene ambiguous. Germline CDR1 reads DFQATT; CDR2 reads SNEGSKA (reference sequence). The CDR3 runs to 13 residues. V gave up 8 bases and J gave up 2 bases, with 12 bases separating them. The CDR3 nucleotides read TGCAGTCAATCCGTCGGAAACACCGGGGAGCTGTTTTTT. Protein sequence: CSQSVGNTGELFF.

The chain employs TRBV29-1 and TRBJ2-5; no definite D call. Gene TRBJ2-7 matches the end of the DNA better, so the J call may be wrong. The CDR3 length is 12 residues. Per germline, CDR1 SQVTM and CDR2 ANQGSEA. The CDR3 bases are TGCAGCGTTGACCGGGCAGGCTACGAGCAGTACTTC. This encodes CSVDRAGYEQYF.

A single count supports this clonotype. The chain uses TRBV5-1 and TRBJ2-5; the D gene is possibly TRBD1 (5 bases). The CDR3 sequence is 15 residues long. Germline V gene sequence: CDR1 SGHRS, CDR2 YFSETQ. V was cut by 3 bases and J by 0 bases, with 12 bases left in between. The CDR3 here is CASSWGRHHQETQYF. The DNA for the CDR3 is TGCGCCAGCAGCTGGGGCCGGCACCACCAAGAGACCCAGTACTTC.

The chain uses TRBV3-1 and TRBJ2-5; 8 nucleotides align to TRBD2. Germline CDR1 LGHDT, CDR2 YNNKEL (reference sequence). The CDR3 has 16 amino acids. V dropped 0 bases and J dropped 3; count of bases not matched to a gene: 6. Here the CDR3 DNA reads TGTGCCAGCAGCCAAGATCGGGGGGGACGGAAAGAGACCCAGTACTTC. Protein product: CASSQDRGGRKETQYF.